This paragraph reports one T cell receptor beta chain. The antigen this receptor binds is unknown. One base away there is no much larger clone; base qualities are not given. Patients with autoimmune disease history or receiving systemic immunosuppression were excluded from the trial. In every dose cohort, peripheral blood was drawn for TCR sequencing at baseline, cycle 4 day 1, and cycle 7 day 1. The samples were taken from a phase I, first-in-human, multicenter, open-label dose-escalation trial of ivuxolimab. The trial enrolled adults with locally advanced or metastatic head and neck squamous cell, hepatocellular, melanoma or renal cell carcinoma. Before TCR sequencing, CD4+ T cells and CD8+ T cells from peripheral blood were sorted into separate populations. The data originate from a study of OX40 agonist ivuxolimab in advanced cancers. Study-level background: The costimulatory receptor OX40 (CD134) was targeted by ivuxolimab, a fully human IgG2 agonistic monoclonal antibody. Intravenous ivuxolimab was administered to patients every 2 weeks at six dose levels: 0.01, 0.1, 0.3, 1.5, 3 and 10 mg/kg. Of the approximately 54 dose-escalation patients, hepatocellular carcinoma was present in about 20, melanoma in roughly 15, renal cell carcinoma in 9 and head and neck cancer in 9. A male proportion of 82.7% and a mean age of 60 years, ranging from about 23 to 79, were recorded for the dose-escalation cohort. Patients were allowed to have had prior anti-PD-1, anti-PD-L1 or anti-CTLA-4 therapy, and roughly two fifths of the dose-escalation patients had been treated with checkpoint inhibitors. Partial responses were achieved by three dose-escalation patients, of whom one had hepatocellular carcinoma and two had cutaneous melanoma. The purpose of peripheral TCRbeta sequencing was to test whether ivuxolimab changed TCR sequence diversity and led to clonal T-cell expansion. The paper reports the monotherapy dose-escalation portion (N ≈ 52 patients) of the phase I ivuxolimab trial. The investigation overall reported the following: In the 0.1-3.0 mg/kg groups, partial responders had among the lowest normalized peripheral clonal expansion, particularly in CD8+ T cells. At doses of 0.1 to 3.0 mg/kg, clonal expansion of both CD4+ and CD8+ T cells in blood was seen between baseline and week 6. After ivuxolimab, more expanded clones were found on average in CD8+ T cells than in CD4+ T cells. Low levels of normalized T-cell clonal expansion were also shown by some nonresponding patients. Which antigens the clonally expanded peripheral T cells were specific for was not determined.

Genomic DNA was extracted from sorted cells for sequencing of the TCRbeta CDR3 region. The immunoSEQ Assay was used for sequencing of TCRbeta CDR3 regions. Imported from immuneACCESS, the table was reduced by TCRdb to in-frame sequences with V and J called. These copies leave out some clones; in studies compared against another copy, an unresolved V gene accounts for under half, and the cause of the remainder is not known. The sample records some 15,000 clones, 91% of which are singletons. 20% to 30% of the sample goes to the ten largest clones. The sequencing used CD4+ or CD8+ T cells sorted from blood, collected in a trial of the OX40 agonist ivuxolimab. This TCR came from an adult with an advanced solid tumor such as melanoma, head and neck, liver or kidney cancer.

CDR3 loop: CASSPRTYNEQFF. The nucleotide sequence is given as TGTGCCAGCAGCCCCCGGACGTACAATGAGCAGTTCTTC. The chain employs TRBV28 and TRBJ2-1; the D segment cannot be called with confidence. Sequences MDHEN (CDR1) and SYDVKM (CDR2) are obtained from the germline V gene. V gives up 6 bases and J gives up 4 bases, and the segment between their germline ends measures 10 bases. Inclusive of the bounding cysteine and phenylalanine, the CDR3 is 13 residues long. The DNA shown is the 39-base CDR3, in frame from base 1.